One sample yielded the 4 T cell receptor beta chains listed below, sequenced in a study of blood T cell repertoires in COVID-19. Assay: immunoSEQ multiplex PCR; the TCRdb copy retains only in-frame clones and omits some. The profile shows about 210,000 clones, roughly 82% of them singletons. The specimen was peripheral blood. These receptors all come from a man aged 50 to 60 with active or convalescent COVID-19.

This clone was observed a few times. DNA of the CDR3: TGCGCCAGCAGCTGGGGGACAGAGACAATAAACTATGGCTACACCTTC. Translating it yields CASSWGTETINYGYTF. V is TRBV5-1 and J is TRBJ1-2, with 7 bases that match TRBD1. This CDR3 is built from 16 residues. After removal of 3 bases from V and 2 bases from J, the junction contained 10 bases not matched to a gene. Per the germline V gene, CDR1 is SGHRS and CDR2 is YFSETQ.

The rearrangement joins TRBV5-1 to TRBJ1-1; the D gene is possibly TRBD1 (5 bases). Trimming stripped 2 bases from V and 4 bases from J, with 15 bases between. In germline, CDR1 is SGHRS, CDR2 YFSETQ. The length of the CDR3 is 15 residues. CDR3 bases: TGCGCCAGCAGCTTCAGGGCGGGGGTCGGCACTGAAGCTTTCTTT. This codes for CASSFRAGVGTEAFF.

V is TRBV18 and J is TRBJ1-2; 7 bases fit TRBD1. Germline loops: CDR1 KGHSH, CDR2 LQKENI. The V segment lost 6 bases and the J segment 4 bases; nucleotides outside the gene matches: 11. The CDR3 loop spans 15 amino acids. In DNA, the CDR3 is TGTGCCAGCTCCCACCCTGACAGGGCAGGCTATGGCTACACCTTC. It specifies CASSHPDRAGYGYTF. Looking up the rest from reference TRBV18 and TRBJ1-2 gives the full variable domain: NAGVMQNPRHLVRRRGQEARLRCSPMKGHSHVYWYRQLPEEGLKFMVYLQKENIIDESGMPKERFSAEFPKEGPSILRIQQVVRGDSAAYFCASSHPDRAGYGYTFGSGTRLTVV.

The chain links TRBV5-4 to TRBJ2-2, with D possibly being TRBD2 (6 bases). The V and J ends lost 2 bases and 1 base respectively, with 9 bases between them. Germline V gives CDR1 SGHNT, CDR2 YYREEE (reference sequence). The CDR3 loop spans 15 amino acids. CDR3 coding DNA: TGTGCCAGCAGCTTAGGCGGGATGAACACCGGGGAGCTGTTTTTT. Translated: CASSLGGMNTGELFF.